The 17 T cell receptor beta chains below all came from one sample that was sequenced in a study of chemoradiotherapy in HPV16-positive cancers. Some clones are missing from TCRdb's copy, which holds only in-frame ones; the method was immunoSEQ multiplex PCR. The sample has some 2,400 clones, 87% seen once; the top ten hold 7.4%. The sequencing used tumor tissue, collected from a patient who underwent chemoradiotherapy. All receptors derive from a human donor with HPV-associated anogenital cancer.

The chain employs TRBV7-2 and TRBJ1-3; no clear D gene. V lost 6 bases and J 0 bases, leaving 9 bases between the germline ends. This CDR3 comprises 14 residues. CDR1 and CDR2 from the germline V gene are SGHTA and FQGNSA. The CDR3 sequence is CASSEASSGNTIYF. CDR3 DNA: TGTGCCAGCAGTGAGGCAAGCTCTGGAAACACCATATATTTT.

The CDR3 reads CASSELLGVEAFF. In DNA, the CDR3 is TGTGCCAGCAGTGAGTTGCTGGGAGTTGAAGCTTTCTTT. This chain links TRBV2 with TRBJ1-1, with D unclear. The germline V and J ends were trimmed by 3 bases and 7 bases, with 12 bases remaining between them. The CDR3 is made up of 13 amino acids. Germline CDR1 reads SNHLY; CDR2 reads FYNNEI.

This clone has just a few counts. The chain carries TRBV27 and TRBJ2-2, with D unclear. Germline CDR1 MNHEY, CDR2 SMNVEV (reference sequence). The CDR3 is 12 residues long. V was pared by 3 bases and J by 2 bases, with 1 base between. In DNA form, the CDR3 reads TGTGCCAGCAGTTTTAACACCGGGGAGCTGTTTTTT. This encodes CASSFNTGELFF.

The genes are TRBV27 and TRBJ2-7, with 10 bases matching TRBD1. The CDR3 contains 15 residues. From germline, CDR1 is MNHEY and CDR2 SMNVEV (reference sequence). V trimming: 7 bases; J trimming: 3 bases; junction bases outside the gene matches: 9. The CDR3 here is CASMTDRDRGYEQYF. For the CDR3, the DNA is TGTGCCAGCATGACGGACCGGGACAGGGGCTACGAGCAGTACTTC.

The chain joins TRBV27 to TRBJ1-2; 7 bases fit TRBD1. Germline CDR1 and CDR2: MNHEY and SMNVEV (reference sequence). V lost 3 bases and J lost 1; bases outside the gene matches: 5. There are 15 residues in the CDR3. The CDR3, as DNA: TGTGCCAGCAGTTTCGGAACAGGGGTTAACTATGGCTACACCTTC. This encodes CASSFGTGVNYGYTF.

The CDR3 here is CASSRGQETQYF. The CDR3 DNA reads as TGCGCCAGCAGCAGGGGTCAAGAGACCCAGTACTTC. The V gene is TRBV5-1, the J gene TRBJ2-5; possible D gene TRBD1, 5 bases. This CDR3 spans 12 amino acids. Germline assignment: CDR1 SGHRS and CDR2 YFSETQ. V was clipped by 4 bases and J by 2 bases, with 6 bases between them.

The chain is built from TRBV28 and TRBJ1-2; no firm D call. CDR3 size: 12 residues. Germline V CDR1 and CDR2: MDHEN, SYDVKM. Deletions cut 7 bases from V and 1 base from J, with 7 bases between. The CDR3 loop reads CASNAGNYGYTF. The DNA for the CDR3 is TGTGCCAGCAACGCTGGTAACTATGGCTACACCTTC.

This clone showed up just once. The chain couples TRBV5-5 to TRBJ2-7; a weak D match, TRBD1 (5 bases). Per the germline V gene, CDR1 is SGHKS and CDR2 is YYEKEE (reference sequence). The V gene lost 1 base and the J gene lost 2 bases, with 7 bases spanning the gap. The CDR3 has 13 amino acids. The CDR3 spells CASSLSGTYEQYF. The CDR3 coding sequence is TGTGCCAGCAGCTTGTCAGGGACCTACGAGCAGTACTTC.

The gene calls are TRBV5-6 and TRBJ1-1, with D hard to call. This CDR3 has 17 residues. The germline V gene has CDR1 SGHDT and CDR2 YYEEEE. The ends were cut back, 0 bases at V and 0 bases at J, with 15 bases in the middle. The DNA for the CDR3 is TGTGCCAGCAGCTTGGGGGAGATGAGACTTATGAACACTGAAGCTTTCTTT. It codes for CASSLGEMRLMNTEAFF.

The genes are TRBV6-5 and TRBJ1-2; the D is unclear. V was clipped by 0 bases and J by 4 bases, with 9 bases between them. This CDR3 is 14 amino acids long. The germline CDR1 and CDR2 sequences are MNHEY and SVGAGI. The CDR3 coding sequence is TGTGCCAGCAGTTACTCGCCCGCGGGCTATGGCTACACCTTC. Protein sequence: CASSYSPAGYGYTF.

V usage is TRBV28 and J usage is TRBJ2-2, with TRBD1 identical over 9 bases. Per the germline V gene, CDR1 is MDHEN and CDR2 is SYDVKM. The V gene end was trimmed by 2 bases and the J gene end by 0 bases; junction bases not matched to a gene: 1. The CDR3 sequence is 16 residues long. CDR3 sequence reads: CASSLGTGTNTGELFF. The CDR3 DNA is TGTGCCAGCAGTTTAGGGACAGGGACGAACACCGGGGAGCTGTTTTTT.

The rearrangement uses TRBV4-3 and TRBJ2-7; TRBD2 might be the D (6 bases). V lost 0 bases and J lost 3, with 12 bases in between. Germline values: CDR1 LGHNA, CDR2 YSLEER. CDR3 length equals 15 residues. DNA for the CDR3: TGCGCCAGCAGCCAAGATGCGGGGCCCCACTACGAGCAGTACTTC. Its translation: CASSQDAGPHYEQYF.

V gene TRBV5-4 combines with J gene TRBJ2-7; TRBD2 is a possible D gene (6 bases). This CDR3 contains 16 residues. CDR1 and CDR2 (germline): SGHNT, YYREEE (reference sequence). V lost 0 bases to trimming and J lost 4 bases, with 17 bases between them. The CDR3 is CASSLGGGTGGYEQYF. Written as DNA, the CDR3 is TGTGCCAGCAGCTTGGGGGGAGGCACCGGGGGATACGAGCAGTACTTC.

The chain has TRBV7-2 and TRBJ2-7, with TRBD1 identical over 9 bases. The germline V gene encodes CDR1 SGHTA and CDR2 FQGNSA. V was pared by 5 bases and J by 2 bases, with 7 bases of the junction left unmatched. The CDR3 sequence is 15 residues long. The CDR3 nucleotides are TGTGCCAGCAGCCCCTCGGGACAGGGTCCCTACGAGCAGTACTTC. This gives the protein CASSPSGQGPYEQYF.

The CDR3 reads CASSLESRGGSTQYF. The CDR3 DNA follows: TGCGCCAGCAGCTTGGAATCTCGGGGGGGTTCGACCCAGTACTTC. The chain employs TRBV5-1 and TRBJ2-5, with 8 bases identical to TRBD2. The CDR3 covers 15 residues. CDR1 and CDR2 (germline): SGHRS, YFSETQ. The trim removed 0 bases at V and 7 bases at J, leaving 8 bases unmatched.

The rearrangement uses TRBV9 and TRBJ1-1; D is uncertain. The CDR3 runs to 15 residues. The germline V gene has CDR1 SGDLS and CDR2 YYNGEE. Trimming took 0 bases from V and 1 from J, leaving 10 bases between them. The CDR3: CASSVDPDTNTEAFF. Here the CDR3 DNA reads TGTGCCAGCAGCGTAGATCCAGATACGAACACTGAAGCTTTCTTT.

The chain links TRBV5-1 to TRBJ2-1; the match to TRBD1 covers 12 bases. Germline V gene lookup returns CDR1 SGHRS and CDR2 YFSETQ. The V and J ends lost 9 bases and 6 bases, in that order; junction bases with no gene match: 7. The CDR3 is 14 amino acids. The CDR3 region has the DNA TGCGCCACCACGGGACAGGGGGCAACCAATGAGCAGTTCTTC. As protein: CATTGQGATNEQFF. Filled out from reference TRBV5-1 and TRBJ2-1, the complete variable domain reads KAGVTQTPRYLIKTRGQQVTLSCSPISGHRSVSWYQQTPGQGLQFLFEYFSETQRNKGNFPGRFSGRQFSNSRSEMNVSTLELGDSALYLCATTGQGATNEQFFGPGTRLTVL.